This T cell receptor (beta chain) was obtained from a study of T cells in Graves' hyperthyroidism and ophthalmopathy. Amplification of TCR beta CDR3 regions was performed using RNA transcripts as template. When the TCR CDR3 underwent first-round RT-PCR, the HTBI primer set was used. TCRdb re-called the multiplex PCR reads with MiXCR, one entry per CDR3 protein. In the table there are about 520,000 distinct CDR3 sequences, about a fifth of which are singletons. Broader study findings: Ophthalmopathy prediction by the model preceded onset by a median about 6.5 months. Expanded thyroid clonotypes (above 0.001) were mostly also found in blood.

Germline V gives CDR1 MGHRA, CDR2 YSYEKL. This CDR3 region has 12 residues. Trimming removed 3 bases at V and 8 bases at J, with 10 bases between. Patients were excluded because of uncontrolled infection, other autoimmune disease, pregnancy or lactation. This clonotype was found many times. Antigen: not known. Material: blood. The chain is built from TRBV4-1 and TRBJ1-1; a possible D gene is TRBD1 (6 bases). This TCR derives from a man younger than 35 with Graves' hyperthyroidism. The CDR3 spells CASSHPTGEAFF. The CDR3 nucleotides are TGCGCCAGCAGCCACCCGACAGGAGAAGCTTTCTTT.